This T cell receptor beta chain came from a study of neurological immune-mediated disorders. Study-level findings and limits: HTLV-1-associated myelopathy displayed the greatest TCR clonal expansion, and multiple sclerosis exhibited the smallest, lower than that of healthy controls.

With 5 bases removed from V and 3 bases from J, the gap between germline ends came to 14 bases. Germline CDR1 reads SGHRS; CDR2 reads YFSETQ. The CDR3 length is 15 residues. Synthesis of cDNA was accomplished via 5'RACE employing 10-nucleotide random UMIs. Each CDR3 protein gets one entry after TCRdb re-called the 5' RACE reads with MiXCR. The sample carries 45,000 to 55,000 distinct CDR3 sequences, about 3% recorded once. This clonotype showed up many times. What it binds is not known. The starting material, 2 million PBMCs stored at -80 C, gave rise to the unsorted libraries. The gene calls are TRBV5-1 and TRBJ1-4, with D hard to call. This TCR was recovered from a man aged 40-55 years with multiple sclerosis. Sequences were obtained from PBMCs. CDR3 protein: CASSYSRASNEKLFF. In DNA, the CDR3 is TGCGCCAGCAGTTACAGCCGGGCCTCTAATGAAAAACTGTTTTTT.